The 14 T cell receptor beta chains given below trace back to one sample, sequenced in a study of regulatory T cells in long-lasting Graves disease. The time point is: newly diagnosed GD, antithyroid drugs for less than 3 months. From RNA extracted from PBMCs, the TCR library was made. Arm-PCR of CDR3 regions and iRepertoire HTBI primers were used to build TCR beta libraries. From the multiplex PCR reads, TCRdb called clonotypes with MiXCR, one entry per CDR3 protein. The sample has 350,000 to 550,000 distinct CDR3 sequences; 14% to 15% are singletons. This sample was shared with a second study, whose subject was T cells in Graves' hyperthyroidism and ophthalmopathy.

Sequenced material: peripheral blood mononuclear cells (PBMCs), taken at new diagnosis, from a patient treated with antithyroid drugs. The receptors stem from a woman aged 25 to 39 with Graves disease.

This clonotype was seen many times. The chain uses TRBV10-3 and TRBJ2-5; D possibly uses TRBD1 or TRBD2 (5 bases each). The CDR3 runs 14 residues. Trimming removed 0 bases at V and 4 bases at J, with 9 bases between. From germline, CDR1 is ENHRY and CDR2 SYGVKD. In DNA form, the CDR3 reads TGTGCCATCAGTGAGTCGATCGGGGCAGAGACCCAGTACTTC. This sequence encodes CAISESIGAETQYF.

About this clonotype itself: A read error may explain this, as a much larger clone is one base away. The CDR3 region is CACKRGIDNEQFF. The CDR3 DNA reads as TGTGCCTGCAAGAGGGGAATAGACAATGAGCAGTTCTTC. The V gene is TRBV7-9, the J gene TRBJ2-1, with D perhaps given as TRBD1 or TRBD2 (5 bases each). The V end lost 11 bases, the J end lost 5 bases, and 16 bases lay between the germline ends. CDR3 length: 13 residues. Germline assignment: CDR1 SEHNR and CDR2 FQNEAQ (reference sequence).

This clonotype was found many times. The rearrangement joins TRBV30 to TRBJ2-7; TRBD2 matches at 8 bases. The germline CDR1 and CDR2 sequences are GTSNPN and SVGIG (reference sequence). V trimming: 6 bases; J trimming: 2 bases; junction bases outside the gene matches: 6. The CDR3 loop spans 13 amino acids. The DNA for the CDR3 is TGTGCCTGTAAACTAGCGGATGCCTACGAGCAGTACTTC. This encodes CACKLADAYEQYF.

This clonotype was counted many times. V gene TRBV11-1 combines with J gene TRBJ2-3; D call uncertain. The germline V and J ends were trimmed by 2 bases and 2 bases, with 8 bases remaining between them. The CDR3 is 14 amino acids. Germline V CDR1 and CDR2: SGHAT, FQDESV (reference sequence). The CDR3 coding sequence is TGTGCCAGCAGCTTACAGCGTCACACAGATACGCAGTATTTT. Residues: CASSLQRHTDTQYF.

This clonotype was recorded many times. The chain recombines TRBV11-2 with TRBJ2-5, with 7 bases lining up with TRBD1. The germline CDR1 and CDR2 sequences are SGHAT and FQNNGV. V lost 0 bases to trimming and J lost 1 base; unmatched junction nucleotides: 2. The CDR3 runs 15 residues. CDR3 bases: TGTGCCAGCAGCTTAGAAGGGGGCAGCCAAGAGACCCAGTACTTC. Its protein product is CASSLEGGSQETQYF.

This clonotype was recorded a few times. The rearrangement uses TRBV10-3 and TRBJ2-1, with 7 bases identical to TRBD1. From germline, CDR1 is ENHRY and CDR2 SYGVKD. This CDR3 contains 16 residues. V lost 7 bases, J lost 6 bases, and 15 bases stayed unmatched. DNA of the CDR3: TGTGCCATCACCGAAGGTCTGACAGGGATAGGCAATGAGCAGTTCTTC. This sequence encodes CAITEGLTGIGNEQFF.

In this sample, this clonotype turned up many times. The J gene is TRBJ1-1, the V gene TRBV30; 8 bases map to TRBD1. J gave up 11 bases and V 4 bases, and 9 bases lay outside the gene matches. This CDR3 is built from 12 residues. Germline values: CDR1 GTSNPN, CDR2 SVGIG (reference sequence). CDR3 sequence: CAWKDRVGRAFF. The CDR3 DNA is TGTGCCTGGAAGGACAGGGTTGGACGGGCTTTCTTT. Looking up the rest from reference TRBV30 and TRBJ1-1 gives the full variable domain: SQTIHQWPATLVQPVGSPLSLECTVEGTSNPNLYWYRQAAGRGLQLLFYSVGIGQISSEVPQNLSASRPQDRQFILSSKKLLLSDSGFYLCAWKDRVGRAFFGQGTRLTVV.

This clonotype has at least ten counts. V is TRBV28 and J is TRBJ1-5, with D perhaps TRBD1 (6 bases). Germline CDR1 MDHEN, CDR2 SYDVKM. The V end lost 6 bases, the J end lost 6 bases, and 12 bases lay between the germline ends. The CDR3 loop spans 13 amino acids. As DNA, the CDR3 is TGTGCCAGCAGACAGGGAGGAACTCAGCCCCAGCATTTT. Protein sequence: CASRQGGTQPQHF.

This clonotype was detected only a few times. The chain combines TRBV7-9 with TRBJ1-4; 9 bases line up with TRBD1. The V gene end was trimmed by 8 bases and the J gene end by 1 base; junction bases not matched to a gene: 5. Germline CDR1 and CDR2: SEHNR and FQNEAQ (reference sequence). The CDR3 extends over 15 amino acids. The CDR3 nucleotides are TGTGCCAGCGTCCCGGGACAGGGAACTAATGAAAAACTGTTTTTT. Translating it yields CASVPGQGTNEKLFF.

This clonotype was counted many times. The CDR3 DNA sequence: TGCAGCGCTACCCTTTCGGGACAGGGTGGTTACGAGCAGTACTTC. It yields the protein CSATLSGQGGYEQYF. This chain links TRBV29-1 with TRBJ2-7, with 9 bases fitting TRBD1. Germline trimming cut 7 bases from V and 4 bases from J; bases unmatched to any gene: 14. Germline V gene lookup returns CDR1 SQVTM and CDR2 ANQGSEA. This CDR3 has 15 residues.

This clonotype appeared many times. The V gene is TRBV3-1, the J gene TRBJ2-1; no reliable D call. Germline CDR1 and CDR2: LGHDT and YNNKEL (reference sequence). CDR3 length: 13 residues. Trimming took off 4 bases at V and 9 bases at J, with 13 bases between the two ends. Here the CDR3 DNA reads TGTGCCAGCAGCCCCTCAGGAAAAGGTGAGCAGTTCTTC. Its translation is CASSPSGKGEQFF.

The chain employs TRBV30 and TRBJ2-5, with D tentatively TRBD1 (5 bases). V was pared by 7 bases and J by 4 bases, with 16 bases between. The CDR3 spans 13 residues. Germline loops: CDR1 GTSNPN, CDR2 SVGIG (reference sequence). The CDR3 DNA follows: TGTGCCTTATCACAAGGGGCTGGAGAGACCCAGTACTTC. It specifies CALSQGAGETQYF.

For this clonotype: This likely stems from a read error, as it lies one base from a far larger clone. The chain joins TRBV2 to TRBJ2-7; 7 nucleotides line up with TRBD2. Germline loops: CDR1 SNHLY, CDR2 FYNNEI. The length of the CDR3 is 15 residues. In DNA form, the CDR3 reads TGTGCCGGCAGCCAAGAAGAGCGGGATGACTACGAGCAGTACTTC. This sequence encodes CAGSQEERDDYEQYF.

This clonotype was counted at least ten times. V usage is TRBV7-2 and J usage is TRBJ2-1; 13 positions agree with TRBD2. The CDR3 consists of 15 residues. Germline values: CDR1 SGHTA, CDR2 FQGNSA. The V segment lost 2 bases and the J segment 9 bases; nucleotides outside the gene matches: 4. CDR3 loop: CASSLWTSGSPEQFF. Here the CDR3 DNA reads TGTGCCAGCAGCTTATGGACTAGCGGGAGCCCTGAGCAGTTCTTC.